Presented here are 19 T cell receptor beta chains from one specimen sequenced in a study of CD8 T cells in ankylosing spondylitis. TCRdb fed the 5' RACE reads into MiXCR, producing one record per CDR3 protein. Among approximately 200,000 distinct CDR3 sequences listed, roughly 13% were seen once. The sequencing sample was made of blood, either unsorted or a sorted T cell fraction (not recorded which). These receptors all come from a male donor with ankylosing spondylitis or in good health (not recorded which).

The CDR3 bases are TGTGCCAGTTGGGACGGGTCCTACGAGCAGTACTTC. This translates into CASWDGSYEQYF. The chain uses TRBV3-1 and TRBJ2-7; TRBD1 or TRBD2 may be the D gene (5 bases each). Germline CDR1 LGHDT, CDR2 YNNKEL (reference sequence). The germline V and J ends were trimmed by 9 bases and 1 base, with 10 bases remaining between them. The CDR3 sequence is 12 residues long.

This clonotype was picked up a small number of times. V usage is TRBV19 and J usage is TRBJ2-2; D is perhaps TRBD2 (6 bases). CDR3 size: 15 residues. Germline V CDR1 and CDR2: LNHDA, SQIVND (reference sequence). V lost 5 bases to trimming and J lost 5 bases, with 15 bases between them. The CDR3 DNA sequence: TGTGCCAGTAGTGTAGGGCAGGGAGGAACCGGGGAGCTGTTTTTT. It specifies CASSVGQGGTGELFF.

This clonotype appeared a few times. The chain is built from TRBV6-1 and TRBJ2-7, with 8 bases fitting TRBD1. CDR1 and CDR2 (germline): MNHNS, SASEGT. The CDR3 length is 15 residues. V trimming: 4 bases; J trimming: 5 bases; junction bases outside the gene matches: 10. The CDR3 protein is CASSAQTGAGDEQYF. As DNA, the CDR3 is TGTGCCAGCAGTGCCCAGACAGGGGCCGGGGACGAGCAGTACTTC.

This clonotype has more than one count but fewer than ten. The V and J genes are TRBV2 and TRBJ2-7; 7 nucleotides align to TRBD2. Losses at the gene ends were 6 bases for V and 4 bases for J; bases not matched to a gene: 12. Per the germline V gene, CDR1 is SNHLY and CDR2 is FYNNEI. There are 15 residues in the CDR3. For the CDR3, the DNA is TGTGCCAGCAGCGAAAAGCGGGACCTTATTTACGAGCAGTACTTC. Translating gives CASSEKRDLIYEQYF.

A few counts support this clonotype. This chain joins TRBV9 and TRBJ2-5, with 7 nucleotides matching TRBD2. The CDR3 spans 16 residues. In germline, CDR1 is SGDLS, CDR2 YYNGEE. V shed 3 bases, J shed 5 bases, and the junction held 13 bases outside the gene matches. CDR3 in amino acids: CASSGRLAAVEETQYF. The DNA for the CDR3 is TGTGCCAGCAGCGGGAGACTAGCTGCGGTCGAGGAGACCCAGTACTTC.

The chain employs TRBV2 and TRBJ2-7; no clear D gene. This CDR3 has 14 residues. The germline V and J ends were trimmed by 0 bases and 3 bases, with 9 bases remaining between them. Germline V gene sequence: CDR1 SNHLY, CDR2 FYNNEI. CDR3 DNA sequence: TGTGCCAGCAGTGAAGCGCCAGGAGACTACGAGCAGTACTTC. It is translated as CASSEAPGDYEQYF. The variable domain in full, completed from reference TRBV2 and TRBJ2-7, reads EPEVTQTPSHQVTQMGQEVILRCVPISNHLYFYWYRQILGQKVEFLVSFYNNEISEKSEIFDDQFSVERPDGSNFTLKIRSTKLEDSAMYFCASSEAPGDYEQYFGPGTRLTVT.

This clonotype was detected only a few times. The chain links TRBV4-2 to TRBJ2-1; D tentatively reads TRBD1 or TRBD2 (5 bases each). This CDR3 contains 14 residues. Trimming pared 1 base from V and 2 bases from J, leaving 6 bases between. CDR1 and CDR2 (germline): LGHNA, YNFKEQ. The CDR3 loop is CASSQVGAYNEQFF. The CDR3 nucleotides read TGTGCCAGCAGCCAAGTGGGGGCCTACAATGAGCAGTTCTTC.

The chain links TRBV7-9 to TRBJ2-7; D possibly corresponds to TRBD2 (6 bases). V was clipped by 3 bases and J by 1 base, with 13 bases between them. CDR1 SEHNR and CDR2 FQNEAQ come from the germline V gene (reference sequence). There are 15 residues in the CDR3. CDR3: CASSFGPGTSYEQYF. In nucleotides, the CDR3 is TGTGCCAGCAGCTTTGGTCCCGGGACTTCCTACGAGCAGTACTTC.

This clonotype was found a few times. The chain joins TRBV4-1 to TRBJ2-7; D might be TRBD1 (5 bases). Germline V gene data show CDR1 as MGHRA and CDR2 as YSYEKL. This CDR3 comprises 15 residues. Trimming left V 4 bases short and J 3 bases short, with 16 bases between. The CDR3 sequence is CASSPTERNLYEQYF. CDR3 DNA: TGCGCCAGCAGCCCGACAGAACGTAACCTCTACGAGCAGTACTTC.

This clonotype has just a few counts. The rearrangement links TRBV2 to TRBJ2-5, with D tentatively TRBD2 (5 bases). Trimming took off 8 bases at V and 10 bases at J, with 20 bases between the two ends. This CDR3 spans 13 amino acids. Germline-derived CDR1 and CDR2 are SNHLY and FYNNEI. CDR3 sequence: CASGSPAGGIQYF. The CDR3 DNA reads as TGTGCCAGCGGGAGCCCCGCGGGCGGAATCCAGTACTTC.

CDR3 bases: TGTGCCAGTAGTGAGCAGGGGGCTCCGAACACTGAAGCTTTCTTT. It encodes CASSEQGAPNTEAFF. The chain combines TRBV19 with TRBJ1-1, with 8 bases that match TRBD1. The CDR3 totals 15 residues. The germline gives CDR1 LNHDA, CDR2 SQIVND (reference sequence). Trimming removed 5 bases from V and 1 base from J; junction bases left unmatched: 6.

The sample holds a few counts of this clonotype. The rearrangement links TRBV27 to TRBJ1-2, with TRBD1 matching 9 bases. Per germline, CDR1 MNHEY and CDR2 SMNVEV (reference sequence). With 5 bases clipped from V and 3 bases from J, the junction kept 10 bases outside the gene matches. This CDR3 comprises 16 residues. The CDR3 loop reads CASSEQGAFSYYGYTF. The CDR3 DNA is TGTGCCAGCAGTGAACAGGGGGCGTTTTCGTACTATGGCTACACCTTC.

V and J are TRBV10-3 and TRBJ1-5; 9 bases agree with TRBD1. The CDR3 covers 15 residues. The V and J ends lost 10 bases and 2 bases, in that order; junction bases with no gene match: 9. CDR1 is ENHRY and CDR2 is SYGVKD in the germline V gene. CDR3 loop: CATGVQGAGNQPQHF. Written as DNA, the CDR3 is TGTGCCACAGGGGTACAGGGGGCGGGCAATCAGCCCCAGCATTTT.

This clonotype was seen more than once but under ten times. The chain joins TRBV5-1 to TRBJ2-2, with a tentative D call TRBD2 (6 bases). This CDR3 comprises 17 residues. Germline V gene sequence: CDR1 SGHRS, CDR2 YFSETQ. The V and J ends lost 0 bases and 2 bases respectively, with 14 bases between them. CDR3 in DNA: TGCGCCAGCAGCTTGGGGCCAGCGGGCTTTAACACCGGGGAGCTGTTTTTT. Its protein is CASSLGPAGFNTGELFF. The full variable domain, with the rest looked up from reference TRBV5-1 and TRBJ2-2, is KAGVTQTPRYLIKTRGQQVTLSCSPISGHRSVSWYQQTPGQGLQFLFEYFSETQRNKGNFPGRFSGRQFSNSRSEMNVSTLELGDSALYLCASSLGPAGFNTGELFFGEGSRLTVL.

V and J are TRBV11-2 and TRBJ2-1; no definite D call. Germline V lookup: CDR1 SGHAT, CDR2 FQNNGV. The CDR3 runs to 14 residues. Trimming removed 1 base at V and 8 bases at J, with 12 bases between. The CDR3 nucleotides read TGTGCCAGCAGCTTAGGGATCTCGGGCTATGAGCAGTTCTTC. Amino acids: CASSLGISGYEQFF.

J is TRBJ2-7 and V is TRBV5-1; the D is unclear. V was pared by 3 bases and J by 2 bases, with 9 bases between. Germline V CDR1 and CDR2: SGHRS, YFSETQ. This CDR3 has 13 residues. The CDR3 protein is CASSSTPAYEQYF. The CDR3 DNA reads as TGCGCCAGCAGCTCGACTCCAGCCTACGAGCAGTACTTC.

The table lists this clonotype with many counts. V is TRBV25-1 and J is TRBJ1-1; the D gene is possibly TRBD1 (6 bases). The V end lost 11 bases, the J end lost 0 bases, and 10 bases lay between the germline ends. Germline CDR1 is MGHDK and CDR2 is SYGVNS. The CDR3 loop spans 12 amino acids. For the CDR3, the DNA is TGTGCCGCCGGACAGTTGAACACTGAAGCTTTCTTT. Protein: CAAGQLNTEAFF.

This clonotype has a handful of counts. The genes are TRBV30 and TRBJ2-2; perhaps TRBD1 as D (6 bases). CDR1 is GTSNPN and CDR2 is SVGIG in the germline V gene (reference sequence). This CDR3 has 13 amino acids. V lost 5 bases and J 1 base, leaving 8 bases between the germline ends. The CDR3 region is CAWETGNTGELFF. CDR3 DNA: TGTGCCTGGGAGACAGGGAACACCGGGGAGCTGTTTTTT.

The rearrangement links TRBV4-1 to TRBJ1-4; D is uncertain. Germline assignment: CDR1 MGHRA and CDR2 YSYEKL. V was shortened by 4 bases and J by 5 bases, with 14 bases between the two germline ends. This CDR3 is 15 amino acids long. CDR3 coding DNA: TGCGCCAGCAGCCCATTACCCGGTCGGAATGAAAAACTGTTTTTT. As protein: CASSPLPGRNEKLFF.